The sequence of this T cell receptor beta chain was determined in a study of Ad26.COV2.S vaccination and SARS-CoV-2 variants. The CDR3 has 16 residues. CDR1 is SGHKS and CDR2 is YYEKEE in the germline V gene (reference sequence). V lost 4 bases and J 4 bases, leaving 18 bases between the germline ends. Assay used: immunoSEQ multiplex PCR; TCRdb lists only in-frame clones, some missing. The sample lists 350,000 to 450,000 clones, roughly 84% seen once, with 3.4% in the top ten. Stated treatment: roughly 19 received Ad26.COV2.S at low or high dose, single or two shots; 5 received placebo; per-sample allocation not given. Samples analyzed were those drawn on day 63 after the first vaccine or placebo injection.

The starting material was peripheral blood, obtained in a trial of Ad26.COV2.S vaccine versus placebo. The clonotype originates from a person between 18 and 65 years old who received the Ad26.COV2.S COVID-19 vaccine or a placebo. The rearrangement links TRBV5-5 to TRBJ1-3, with D tentatively TRBD1 (5 bases). This CDR3 reads CASSLFGGPLGNTIYF. CDR3 bases: TGTGCCAGCAGCCTGTTTGGGGGTCCTCTCGGAAACACCATATATTTT.